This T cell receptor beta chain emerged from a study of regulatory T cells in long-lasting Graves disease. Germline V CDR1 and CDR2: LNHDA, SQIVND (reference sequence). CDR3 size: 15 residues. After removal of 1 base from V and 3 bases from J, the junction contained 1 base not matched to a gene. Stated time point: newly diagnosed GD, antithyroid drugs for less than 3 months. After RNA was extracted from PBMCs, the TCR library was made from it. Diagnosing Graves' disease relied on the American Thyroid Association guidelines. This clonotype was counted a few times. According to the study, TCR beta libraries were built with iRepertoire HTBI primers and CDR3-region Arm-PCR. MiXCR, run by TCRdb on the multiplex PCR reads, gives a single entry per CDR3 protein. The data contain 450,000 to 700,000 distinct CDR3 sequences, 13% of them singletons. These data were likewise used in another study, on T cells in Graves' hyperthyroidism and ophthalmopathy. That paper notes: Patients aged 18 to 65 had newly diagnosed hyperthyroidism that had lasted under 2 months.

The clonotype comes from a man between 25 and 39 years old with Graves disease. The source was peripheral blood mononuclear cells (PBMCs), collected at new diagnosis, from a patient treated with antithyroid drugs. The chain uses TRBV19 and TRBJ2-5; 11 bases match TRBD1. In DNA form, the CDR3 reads TGTGCCAGTAGTATAGCGGGACAGGGGGAAGAGACCCAGTACTTC. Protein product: CASSIAGQGEETQYF.